Listed below are T cell receptor beta chains from one sample, sequenced in a study of cytotoxic CD8 clonotypes in ibrutinib-treated CLL. Only in-frame clones appear in the TCRdb table, and some are missing; sequencing was by immunoSEQ multiplex PCR. In the table there are about 29,000 clones, about 70% of which are singletons. This specimen was PBMCs, taken after 36 months of ibrutinib treatment. Every receptor here comes from a human donor with chronic lymphocytic leukemia. Each CDR3 is given with its conserved first and last residue. D genes are given only for firm matches. Expanded clones get a size class; other rows say once, few or many, or leave the size out.

clone_size	j_call	v_call	d_call	cdr3_nt	cdr3_aa
-	TRBJ2-7	TRBV29-1	-	TGCAGCGTTGAAAAGTACCCAGGGAGGCAGTACTTC	CSVEKYPGRQYF
few	TRBJ1-2	TRBV14	-	TGTGCCAGCAGCCAAATTGACCTCCACTTC	CASSQIDLHF
-	TRBJ2-3	TRBV11-2	-	TGTGCCAGCAGCTTTACAGATACGCAGTATTTT	CASSFTDTQYF
-	TRBJ2-5	TRBV6-6	-	TGTGCCAGCAGTTACGGACACCAGGAGACCCAGTACTTC	CASSYGHQETQYF
once	TRBJ2-3	TRBV2	TRBD1	TGTGCCAGCAGAAGTCGGGACAGTCCCACAGATACGCAGTATTTT	CASRSRDSPTDTQYF
-	TRBJ2-3	TRBV11-2	TRBD1	TGTGCCAGCAGCCCTGGGACAGTATCAGATACGCAGTATTTT	CASSPGTVSDTQYF
-	TRBJ1-4	TRBV5-6	-	TGTGCCAGCAGCTCCCAGGCCTATGAAAAACTGTTTTTT	CASSSQAYEKLFF
once	TRBJ1-1	TRBV7-3	-	TGTGCCAGCAGCTTTCGACAGTACACTGAAGCTTTCTTT	CASSFRQYTEAFF
-	TRBJ1-1	TRBV14	TRBD1	TGTGCCAGCAGCCAGCTACAGGGGAGGGACACTGAAGCTTTCTTT	CASSQLQGRDTEAFF
-	TRBJ1-2	TRBV10-3	-	TGTGCCATCAGTGACACTTCCGGGATCTTGGATGGCTACACCTTC	CAISDTSGILDGYTF
many	TRBJ1-2	TRBV5-4	TRBD1	TGTGCCAGCAGCTGGACAGGGTGGGCCTATGGCTACACCTTC	CASSWTGWAYGYTF
-	TRBJ2-1	TRBV4-2	-	TGTGCCAGCAGCCAGGGACTCCTTCCCAATGAGCAGTTCTTC	CASSQGLLPNEQFF
-	TRBJ1-2	TRBV18	-	TGTGCCAGCTCACCACCGGCCGATTGGTACGAAAGCTATGGCTACACCTTC	CASSPPADWYESYGYTF
-	TRBJ1-6	TRBV4-1	-	TGCGCCAGCAGCCAAGAAGGCCTTAGCTCCTATAATTCACCCCTCCACTTT	CASSQEGLSSYNSPLHF
few	TRBJ2-3	TRBV30	-	TGTGCCTGGAGTGTTTCGGACACAGATACGCAGTATTTT	CAWSVSDTDTQYF
-	TRBJ1-1	TRBV19	-	TGTGCCAGTAGTATAGATGGAAGTATGAACACTGAAGCTTTCTTT	CASSIDGSMNTEAFF
-	TRBJ1-6	TRBV28	-	TGTGCCAGCAGACTGACAGAAACGTTAGCTTCACCCCTCCACTTT	CASRLTETLASPLHF
once	TRBJ2-3	TRBV4-1	TRBD2	TGCGCCAGCAGCCAGACTAGCGGGGCCACAGATACGCAGTATTTT	CASSQTSGATDTQYF
-	TRBJ1-5	TRBV10-3	-	TGTGCCATCAGTGACAGGGAGATCAATCAGCCCCAGCATTTT	CAISDREINQPQHF
-	TRBJ2-1	TRBV15	TRBD1	TGTGCCACCAGGGGGACAGGGCTATACAATGAGCAGTTCTTC	CATRGTGLYNEQFF
-	TRBJ1-1	TRBV9	-	TGTGCCAGCAGCGTAGAACCGCACGACAACACTGAAGCTTTCTTT	CASSVEPHDNTEAFF
few	TRBJ1-5	TRBV19	-	TGTGCCAGTAGTACCACTTCAGGGCCAGGCTCGGCCCAGCATTTT	CASSTTSGPGSAQHF
-	TRBJ1-3	TRBV5-1	-	TGCGCCAGCAGCTTGGAGCCGGGACTAGCGGGAAACACCATATATTTT	CASSLEPGLAGNTIYF
-	TRBJ1-2	TRBV11-2	-	TGTGCCAGCAGTCAACAGGGAGCTGGCTACACCTTC	CASSQQGAGYTF
-	TRBJ2-7	TRBV29-1	-	TGCAGCGTTGAGGAAGGGGGCTACGAGCAGTACTTC	CSVEEGGYEQYF